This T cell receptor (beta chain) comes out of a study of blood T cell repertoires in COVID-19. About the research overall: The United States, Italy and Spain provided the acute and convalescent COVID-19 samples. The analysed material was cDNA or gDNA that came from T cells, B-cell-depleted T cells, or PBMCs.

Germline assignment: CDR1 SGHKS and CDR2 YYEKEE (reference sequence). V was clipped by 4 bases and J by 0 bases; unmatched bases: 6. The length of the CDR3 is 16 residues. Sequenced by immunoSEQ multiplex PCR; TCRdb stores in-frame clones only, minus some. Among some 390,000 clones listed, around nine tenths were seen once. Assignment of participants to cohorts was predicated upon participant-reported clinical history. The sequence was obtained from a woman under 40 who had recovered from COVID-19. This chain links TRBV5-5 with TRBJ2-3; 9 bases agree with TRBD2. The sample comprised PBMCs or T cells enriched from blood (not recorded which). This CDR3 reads CASSKRLAASTDTQYF. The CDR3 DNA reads TGTGCCAGCAGCAAGCGACTAGCGGCAAGCACAGATACGCAGTATTTT.